These T cell receptor beta chains were read from a single sample in a study of early T cells in non-severe SARS-CoV-2 infection. TCRdb redid the calling of the 5' RACE reads with MiXCR, one entry per CDR3 protein. Among around 60,000 distinct CDR3 sequences, over 9.5% were seen once, and the ten largest hold roughly 9.1%. Source material: whole blood. These TCRs come from an adult who was a healthcare worker with PCR-confirmed SARS-CoV-2 infection or an uninfected control (not recorded which). Each CDR3 is given with its conserved first and last residue. A D gene is named only where the DNA matches it firmly. Expanded clones get a size class; other rows say once, few or many, or leave the size out.

d_gene | j_gene | v_gene | len | abundance | CDR3nt | CDR3aa
. | TRBJ2-7 | TRBV5-1 | 13 | few | TGCGCCAGCAGCCTATGGCCGGGGCAGGAGCAGTACTTC | CASSLWPGQEQYF
. | TRBJ1-1 | TRBV5-6 | 13 | many | TGTGCCAGCAGCTTGCTCCAGGCCACTGAAGCTTTCTTT | CASSLLQATEAFF
. | TRBJ2-5 | TRBV7-9 | 11 | many | TGTGCCAGCAGTCGTCTGGAGACCCAGTACTTC | CASSRLETQYF
TRBD2 | TRBJ2-2 | TRBV5-1 | 15 | few | TGCGCCAGCAATCCTACGGGACTAGCCTCAGGGGAGCTGTTTTTT | CASNPTGLASGELFF
TRBD1 | TRBJ2-3 | TRBV25-1 | 14 | . | TGTGCCAGCAGTGCGGACAGGTTCACAGATACGCAGTATTTT | CASSADRFTDTQYF
. | TRBJ1-4 | TRBV29-1 | 14 | many | TGCAGCGTTGAAGATCTCGGGGAAGGTGAAAAACTGTTTTTT | CSVEDLGEGEKLFF
TRBD2 | TRBJ2-1 | TRBV5-1 | 14 | many | TGCGCCAGCAGCTGGACTAGCGGGAACAATGAGCAGTTCTTC | CASSWTSGNNEQFF
. | TRBJ1-2 | TRBV28 | 13 | . | TGTGCCAGCAGCCGGGTGTCTAACTATGGCTACACCTTC | CASSRVSNYGYTF
TRBD1 | TRBJ2-5 | TRBV19 | 15 | many | TGTGCCAGTAGTCTGTCCTTACAGGGGCGTGCGACCCAGTACTTC | CASSLSLQGRATQYF
TRBD2 | TRBJ2-1 | TRBV5-1 | 17 | . | TGCGCCAGCAGCTTCGTGGCTAGCGGGGGCCCTTGGGGTGAGCAGTTCTTC | CASSFVASGGPWGEQFF
TRBD2 | TRBJ2-5 | TRBV7-6 | 15 | many | TGTGCCAGCAGCCCCGTTAGCGGGGGCGAAGAGACCCAGTACTTC | CASSPVSGGEETQYF
. | TRBJ2-5 | TRBV7-2 | 14 | many | TGTGCCAGCGGCCCCTACTACGGGGCGGAGACCCAGTACTTC | CASGPYYGAETQYF
. | TRBJ1-2 | TRBV29-1 | 13 | . | TGCAGCGTAGTCACCGGGACCCGCTATGGCTACACCTTC | CSVVTGTRYGYTF
. | TRBJ1-2 | TRBV29-1 | 14 | . | TGCAGCGTTGACGGGGGGGGCGATCGCTATGGCTACACCTTC | CSVDGGGDRYGYTF
TRBD2 | TRBJ2-1 | TRBV6-2/TRBV6-3 | 16 | . | TGTGTCAGCAGTTACGGGGGGACGGGCCTCTACAATGAGCAGTTCTTC | CVSSYGGTGLYNEQFF
. | TRBJ1-5 | TRBV10-1 | 14 | many | TGCGCCAGCAGTGAGTCGGGAAGGGATCAGCCCCAGCATTTT | CASSESGRDQPQHF
. | TRBJ2-2 | TRBV6-6 | 14 | many | TGTGCCAGCAGTTCGGGGGGCCTCACCGGGGAGCTGTTTTTT | CASSSGGLTGELFF
. | TRBJ1-5 | TRBV10-3 | 12 | . | TGTGCCATCAGCGCCAGCAATCAGCCCCAGCATTTT | CAISASNQPQHF
. | TRBJ2-3 | TRBV4-3 | 17 | . | TGCGCCAGCAGCCTTGAACTCCGGGACTCCCACACAGATACGCAGTATTTT | CASSLELRDSHTDTQYF
. | TRBJ2-1 | TRBV6-5 | 13 | few | TGTGCCAGCAGCCCCGAACATTACAATGAGCAGTTCTTC | CASSPEHYNEQFF
. | TRBJ1-2 | TRBV18 | 13 | many | TGTGCCAGCTCACCCGGACTGAGCTATGGCTACACCTTC | CASSPGLSYGYTF
TRBD2 | TRBJ2-7 | TRBV6-2/TRBV6-3 | 14 | few | TGTGCCAGCAGTACCCGGGGCGCGGGAGAGTCATGGTACTTC | CASSTRGAGESWYF
. | TRBJ2-2 | TRBV3-1 | 16 | few | TGTGCCAGCAGCCAAGCTCGGAGCCCGAACACCGGGGAGCTGTTTTTT | CASSQARSPNTGELFF
TRBD2 | TRBJ2-3 | TRBV3-1 | 15 | many | TGTGCCAGCACCCCGACTAGCGGGAGCACAGATACGCAGTATTTT | CASTPTSGSTDTQYF
. | TRBJ2-6 | TRBV7-2 | 15 | few | TGTGCCAGCAGCCAAGGCGGGGCTGGGGCCAACGTCCTGACTTTC | CASSQGGAGANVLTF
. | TRBJ2-1 | TRBV19 | 16 | . | TGTGCCAGTAGTACCCAGGGGGGTGGTACCTACAATGAGCAGTTCTTC | CASSTQGGGTYNEQFF
. | TRBJ2-7 | TRBV20-1 | 14 | few | TGCAGTGCTAGAGAGCCTACCCCGCCCCACGAGCAGTACTTC | CSAREPTPPHEQYF
. | TRBJ2-6 | TRBV7-3 | 16 | many | TGTGCCAGCAGCTTAGGCAGGGGATCTGGGGCCAACGTCCTGACTTTC | CASSLGRGSGANVLTF
. | TRBJ2-7 | TRBV7-2 | 15 | many | TGTGCCAGCAGCGCACGGGGGAGACAGTCCTACGAGCAGTACTTC | CASSARGRQSYEQYF
. | TRBJ1-5 | TRBV20-1 | 13 | . | TGCAGTGCTAGAGATGGAGGGAATCAGCCCCAGCATTTT | CSARDGGNQPQHF
. | TRBJ1-4 | TRBV5-1 | 15 | many | TGCGCCAGCAGCCCTGGTTCTTCAACTAATGAAAAACTGTTTTTT | CASSPGSSTNEKLFF
TRBD2 | TRBJ2-1 | TRBV5-1 | 15 | . | TGCGCCAGCAGCTCTGGACTAGCGGGGCGCAATGAGCAGTTCTTC | CASSSGLAGRNEQFF
. | TRBJ2-7 | TRBV6-5 | 13 | few | TGTGCCAGCAGTCGGGACCGGAACTACGAGCAGTACTTC | CASSRDRNYEQYF
. | TRBJ2-1 | TRBV2 | 11 | many | TGTGCCAGCAGTGAAGAGACAGGGCAGTTCTTC | CASSEETGQFF
. | TRBJ1-1 | TRBV20-1 | 15 | few | TGCAGTGCTAGAGATGTGACAGCTCTAGGGACTGAAGCTTTCTTT | CSARDVTALGTEAFF
. | TRBJ2-5 | TRBV20-1 | 13 | . | TGCAGTGCTAGCCTGGGACGGAGGGCGACCCAGTACTTC | CSASLGRRATQYF
. | TRBJ2-1 | TRBV18 | 17 | . | TGTGCCAGCTCACCTCTCCCGAGGACAACTTCCTACAATGAGCAGTTCTTC | CASSPLPRTTSYNEQFF
. | TRBJ2-7 | TRBV11-3 | 13 | many | TGTGCCAGCAGCTTAACAGTCTCCTACGAGCAGTACTTC | CASSLTVSYEQYF
. | TRBJ1-1 | TRBV10-3 | 13 | . | TGTGCCATCAGTGAAGATAGGGGCACTGAAGCTTTCTTT | CAISEDRGTEAFF
. | TRBJ1-3 | TRBV9 | 15 | many | TGTGCCAGCAGCGTAGAATCGAGGTATGGAAACACCATATATTTT | CASSVESRYGNTIYF
. | TRBJ1-3 | TRBV7-7 | 12 | many | TGTGCTAGCAGCTTGGATGGGACGACTCTCTGTTTT | CASSLDGTTLCF
TRBD1 | TRBJ1-3 | TRBV14 | 15 | many | TGTGCCAGCAGCCAACGGCAGGGGGCTGGAAACACCATATATTTT | CASSQRQGAGNTIYF
TRBD1 | TRBJ2-3 | TRBV5-6 | 16 | . | TGTGCCAGCAGCTCCATACAGGGGGCCGTGGGAGATACGCAGTATTTT | CASSSIQGAVGDTQYF
. | TRBJ1-2 | TRBV18 | 15 | few | TGTGCCAGCTCACCACCTACCGATTCGAACTATGGCTACACCTTC | CASSPPTDSNYGYTF
. | TRBJ1-6 | TRBV5-4 | 14 | many | TGTGCCAGCAGCCCTACGCTCGGGGGGTCACCCCTCCACTTT | CASSPTLGGSPLHF
TRBD2 | TRBJ2-3 | TRBV9 | 14 | few | TGTGCCAGCAGCGTAGGACTGGGGGGGGATACGCAGTATTTT | CASSVGLGGDTQYF
. | TRBJ1-6 | TRBV5-1 | 13 | . | TGCGCCAGCAAGCCAGGGGAGGGTTCACCCCTCCACTTT | CASKPGEGSPLHF
. | TRBJ1-5 | TRBV12-5 | 14 | few | TGTGCTAGTGGTTCCGGCTATAGCAATCAGCCCCAGCATTTT | CASGSGYSNQPQHF
. | TRBJ2-2 | TRBV24-1 | 15 | many | TGTGCCACCAGTGATCCTGCAGGGGAGGTCGGGGAGCTGTTTTTT | CATSDPAGEVGELFF
. | TRBJ1-2 | TRBV28 | 14 | many | TGTGCCAGCAGTGCCTCCGGGACTGAGTATGGCTACACCTTC | CASSASGTEYGYTF
. | TRBJ1-2 | TRBV2 | 14 | few | TGTGCCAGCAGTGTCCGGAGCACTAACTATGGCTACACCTTC | CASSVRSTNYGYTF
. | TRBJ2-5 | TRBV3-1 | 13 | . | TGTGCCAGCAGCCAATTCGTTGGGGAGACCCGGTACTTC | CASSQFVGETRYF
. | TRBJ2-7 | TRBV18 | 15 | many | TGTGCCAGCTCACCCGGGAATGTGATGGGTCCCGAGCAGTACTTC | CASSPGNVMGPEQYF
TRBD1 | TRBJ2-3 | TRBV2 | 15 | . | TGTGCCAGCAGCGGCGGACAGGGAAGCACAGATACGCAGTATTTT | CASSGGQGSTDTQYF
TRBD2 | TRBJ2-3 | TRBV20-1 | 16 | many | TGCAGTGCCAGAGAACTAGCGGGAGGATTCACAGATACGCAGTATTTT | CSARELAGGFTDTQYF
. | TRBJ2-1 | TRBV16 | 13 | . | TGTGCCAGCAGCCGAGGCGGCAGCAATGAGCAGTTCTTC | CASSRGGSNEQFF
. | TRBJ2-1 | TRBV19 | 12 | . | TGTGCCAGTAGTATCGGTGGAGGGGAGCAGTTCTTC | CASSIGGGEQFF